One T cell receptor beta chain is described in this entry. What it recognizes is unknown. These data originate in a study of T cells in localized non-small cell lung cancer. Findings of the study overall: Adjacent lung held a median roughly 50 of the top 100 tumor clones. With higher T cell density in blood came longer overall survival. Uninvolved adjacent lung showed the highest T cell clonality, exceeding tumor.

The table came from immunoSEQ multiplex PCR; TCRdb's copy has only in-frame clones and leaves some out. The sample shows about 45,000 clones, roughly 79% of them seen only once. V was clipped by 1 base and J by 6 bases, with 16 bases between them. Germline assignment: CDR1 SGHVS and CDR2 FNYEAQ. CDR3 length: 16 residues. The rearrangement links TRBV7-6 to TRBJ1-5, with D possibly matching TRBD1 (6 bases). The TCR originated in a man between 40 and 70 years old with stage III lung adenocarcinoma. The sequencing here drew on peripheral blood mononuclear cells, taken before any cancer treatment. This CDR3 is CASSLVGGASSQPQHF. As DNA, the CDR3 is TGTGCCAGCAGCTTAGTAGGGGGAGCTAGCTCTCAGCCCCAGCATTTT.